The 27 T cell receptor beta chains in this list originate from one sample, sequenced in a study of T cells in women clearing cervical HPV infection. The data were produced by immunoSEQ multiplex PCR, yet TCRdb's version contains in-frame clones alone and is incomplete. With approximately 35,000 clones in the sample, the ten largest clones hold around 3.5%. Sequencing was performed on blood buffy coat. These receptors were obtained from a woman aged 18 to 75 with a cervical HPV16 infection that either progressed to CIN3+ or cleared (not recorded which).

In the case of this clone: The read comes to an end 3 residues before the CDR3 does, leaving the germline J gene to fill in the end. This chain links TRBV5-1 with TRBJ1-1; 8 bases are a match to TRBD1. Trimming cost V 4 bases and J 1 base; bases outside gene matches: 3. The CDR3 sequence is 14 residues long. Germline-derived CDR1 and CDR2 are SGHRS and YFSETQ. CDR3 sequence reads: CASSPGQENTEAFF. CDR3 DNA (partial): TGCGCCAGCAGCCCGGGACAGGAGAACACTGAA. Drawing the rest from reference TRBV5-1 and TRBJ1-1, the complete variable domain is KAGVTQTPRYLIKTRGQQVTLSCSPISGHRSVSWYQQTPGQGLQFLFEYFSETQRNKGNFPGRFSGRQFSNSRSEMNVSTLELGDSALYLCASSPGQENTEAFFGQGTRLTVV.

CDR3 bases read: TGTGCCAGCAGTTTGGACAGGGCAATGGGG. It encodes CASSLDRAMG. From start to end, the CDR3 is CASSLDRAMGYTF. The genes are TRBV12-3 or TRBV12-4 and TRBJ1-2, with 8 nucleotides matching TRBD1. The read halts 3 residues ahead of the CDR3 end, with the missing end drawn from the germline J gene. This CDR3 region has 13 residues.

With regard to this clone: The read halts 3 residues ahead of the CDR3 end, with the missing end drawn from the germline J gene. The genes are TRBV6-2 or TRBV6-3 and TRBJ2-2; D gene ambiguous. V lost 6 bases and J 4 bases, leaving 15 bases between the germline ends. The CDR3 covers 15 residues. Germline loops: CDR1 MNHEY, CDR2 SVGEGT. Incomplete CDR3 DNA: TGTGCCAGCAGGGCCTCAGGTGCCACCACCGGGGAG. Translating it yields CASRASGATTGE. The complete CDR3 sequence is CASRASGATTGELFF.

The CDR3 loop is CASSGGRGNQPQHF. The part of the CDR3 DNA that was read is TGTGCCAGCAGTGGGGGGAGGGGGAATCAGCCC. This chain links TRBV6-1 with TRBJ1-5; possible D gene TRBD1, 6 bases. Sequencing ends 3 residues short of the CDR3 end; the germline J gene provides the rest. This CDR3 comprises 14 residues. Looked up from germline, CDR1 is MNHNS and CDR2 is SASEGT. Trimming left V 4 bases short and J 4 bases short, with 11 bases between.

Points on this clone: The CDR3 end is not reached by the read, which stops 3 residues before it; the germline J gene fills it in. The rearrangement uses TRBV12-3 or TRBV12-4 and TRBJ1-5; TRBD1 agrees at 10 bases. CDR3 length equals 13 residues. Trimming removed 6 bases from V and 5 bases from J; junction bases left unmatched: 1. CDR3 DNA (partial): TGTGCCAGCAGGGGGACAGGGGATCAGCCC. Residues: CASRGTGDQP. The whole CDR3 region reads CASRGTGDQPQHF.

The CDR3 DNA, read in part, is TGCGCCAGCAGCCCGGGGACAGGGGGCGGCTATGGC. Amino acid sequence: CASSPGTGGGYG. The complete CDR3 reads CASSPGTGGGYGYTF. The genes are TRBV5-1 and TRBJ1-2; TRBD1 matches at 12 bases. From the germline J gene comes the end of the CDR3, since the read stops 3 residues before it. Germline CDR1 SGHRS, CDR2 YFSETQ. The CDR3 covers 15 residues. V lost 4 bases, J lost 4 bases, and 5 bases stayed unmatched.

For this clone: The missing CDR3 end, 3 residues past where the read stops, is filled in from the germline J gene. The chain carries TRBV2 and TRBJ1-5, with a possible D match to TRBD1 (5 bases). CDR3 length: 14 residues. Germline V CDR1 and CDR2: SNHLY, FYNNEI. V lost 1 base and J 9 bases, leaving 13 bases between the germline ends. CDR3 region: CASSEDRWGRPQHF. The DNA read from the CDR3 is TGTGCCAGCAGTGAAGATAGGTGGGGCCGGCCC.

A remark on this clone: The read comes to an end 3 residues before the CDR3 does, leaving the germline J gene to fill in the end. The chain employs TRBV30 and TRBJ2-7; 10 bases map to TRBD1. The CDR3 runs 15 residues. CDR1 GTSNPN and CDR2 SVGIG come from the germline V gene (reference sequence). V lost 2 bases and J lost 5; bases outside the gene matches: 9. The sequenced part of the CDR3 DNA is TGTGCCTGGAGTACATCCGGGACAGGGGACCACGAG. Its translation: CAWSTSGTGDHE. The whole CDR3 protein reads CAWSTSGTGDHEQYF.

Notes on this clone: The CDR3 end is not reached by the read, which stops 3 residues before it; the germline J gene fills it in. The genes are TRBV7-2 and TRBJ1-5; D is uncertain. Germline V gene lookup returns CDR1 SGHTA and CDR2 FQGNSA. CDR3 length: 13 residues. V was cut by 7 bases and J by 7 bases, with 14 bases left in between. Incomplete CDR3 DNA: TGTGCCAGCACCGAATCCCCAGGACAGCCC. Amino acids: CASTESPGQP. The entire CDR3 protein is CASTESPGQPQHF.

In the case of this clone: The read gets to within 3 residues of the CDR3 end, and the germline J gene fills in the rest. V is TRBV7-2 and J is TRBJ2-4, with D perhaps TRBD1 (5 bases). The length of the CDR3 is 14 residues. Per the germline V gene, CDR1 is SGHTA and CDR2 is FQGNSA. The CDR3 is CASSLGQGSYGQYF. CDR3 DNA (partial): TGTGCCAGCAGCTTAGGCCAGGGATCCTATGGT.

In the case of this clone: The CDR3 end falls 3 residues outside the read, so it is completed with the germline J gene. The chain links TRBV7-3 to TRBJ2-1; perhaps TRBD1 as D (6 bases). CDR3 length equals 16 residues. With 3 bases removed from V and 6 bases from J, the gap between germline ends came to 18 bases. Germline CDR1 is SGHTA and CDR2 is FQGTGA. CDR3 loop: CASSFMPRDTLNEQFF. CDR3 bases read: TGTGCCAGCAGCTTTATGCCCCGGGACACCCTCAATGAG.

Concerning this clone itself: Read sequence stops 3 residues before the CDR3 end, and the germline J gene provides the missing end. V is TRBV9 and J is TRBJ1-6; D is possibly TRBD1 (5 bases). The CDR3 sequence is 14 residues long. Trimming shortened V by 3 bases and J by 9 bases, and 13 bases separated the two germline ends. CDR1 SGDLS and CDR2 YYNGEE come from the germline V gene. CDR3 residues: CASSERTISSPLHF. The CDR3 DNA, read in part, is TGTGCCAGCAGCGAGAGGACAATTAGTTCACCC. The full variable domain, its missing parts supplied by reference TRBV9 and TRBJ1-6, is DSGVTQTPKHLITATGQRVTLRCSPRSGDLSVYWYQQSLDQGLQFLIQYYNGEERAKGNILERFSAQQFPDLHSELNLSSLELGDSALYFCASSERTISSPLHFGNGTRLTVT.

The CDR3 protein is CSARGQAPYEQYF. CDR3 DNA (partial): TGCAGTGCCCGGGGACAGGCTCCATACGAG. The chain recombines TRBV20-1 with TRBJ2-7, with 8 positions matching TRBD1. The missing CDR3 end, 3 residues past where the read stops, is filled in from the germline J gene. The germline gives CDR1 DFQATT, CDR2 SNEGSKA (reference sequence). The junction had 8 bases not matched to a gene; V was cut back by 6 bases and J by 4 bases. This CDR3 has 13 residues.

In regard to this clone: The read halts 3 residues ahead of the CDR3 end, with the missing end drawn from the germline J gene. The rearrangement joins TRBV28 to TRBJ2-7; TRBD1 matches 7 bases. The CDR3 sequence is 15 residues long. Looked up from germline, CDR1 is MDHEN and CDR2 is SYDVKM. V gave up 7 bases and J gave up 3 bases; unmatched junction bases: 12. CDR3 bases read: TGTGCCAGCACCCTAGGGGGCGGAGCTAACTACGAG. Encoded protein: CASTLGGGANYE. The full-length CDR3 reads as CASTLGGGANYEQYF.

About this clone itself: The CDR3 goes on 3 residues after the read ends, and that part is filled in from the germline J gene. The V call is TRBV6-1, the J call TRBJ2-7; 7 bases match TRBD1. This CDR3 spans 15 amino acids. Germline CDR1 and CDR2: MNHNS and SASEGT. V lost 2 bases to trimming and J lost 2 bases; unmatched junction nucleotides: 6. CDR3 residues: CASSESWTGAYEQYF. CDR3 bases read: TGTGCCAGCAGTGAATCTTGGACAGGCGCCTACGAG.

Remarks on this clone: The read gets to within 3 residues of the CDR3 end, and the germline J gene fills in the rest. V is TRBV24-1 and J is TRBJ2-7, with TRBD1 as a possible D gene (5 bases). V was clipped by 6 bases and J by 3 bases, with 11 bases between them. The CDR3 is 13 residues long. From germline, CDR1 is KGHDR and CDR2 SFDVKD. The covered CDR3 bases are TGTGCCACCAGTCTAACAGGAGTCTACGAG. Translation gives CATSLTGVYE. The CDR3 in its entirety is CATSLTGVYEQYF.

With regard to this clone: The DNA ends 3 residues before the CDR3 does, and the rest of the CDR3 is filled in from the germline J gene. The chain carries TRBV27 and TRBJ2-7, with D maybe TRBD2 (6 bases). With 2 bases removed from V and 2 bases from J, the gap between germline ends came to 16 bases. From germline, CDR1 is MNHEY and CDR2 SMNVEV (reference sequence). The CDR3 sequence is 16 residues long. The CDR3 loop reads CASSLGYGGDTYEQYF. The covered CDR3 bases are TGTGCCAGCAGTTTAGGTTATGGAGGGGATACCTACGAG.

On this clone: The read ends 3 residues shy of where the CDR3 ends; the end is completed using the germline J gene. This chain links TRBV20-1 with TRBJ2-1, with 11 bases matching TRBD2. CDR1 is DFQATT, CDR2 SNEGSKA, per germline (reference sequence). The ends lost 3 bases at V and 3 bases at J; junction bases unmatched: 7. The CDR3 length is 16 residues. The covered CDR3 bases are TGCAGTGCTAGGGCCCTAGCGGGGGGTGTCTACAATGAG. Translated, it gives CSARALAGGVYNE. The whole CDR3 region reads CSARALAGGVYNEQFF.

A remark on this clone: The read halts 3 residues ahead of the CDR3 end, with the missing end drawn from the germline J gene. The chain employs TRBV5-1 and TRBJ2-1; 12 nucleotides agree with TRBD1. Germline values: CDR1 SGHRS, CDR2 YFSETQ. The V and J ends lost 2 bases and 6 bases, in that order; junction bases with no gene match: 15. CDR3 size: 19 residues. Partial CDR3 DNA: TGCGCCAGCAGCTTCCGGGACAGGGGGCGGGCTAGCGGGGGCAATGAG. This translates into CASSFRDRGRASGGNE. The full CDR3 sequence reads CASSFRDRGRASGGNEQFF.

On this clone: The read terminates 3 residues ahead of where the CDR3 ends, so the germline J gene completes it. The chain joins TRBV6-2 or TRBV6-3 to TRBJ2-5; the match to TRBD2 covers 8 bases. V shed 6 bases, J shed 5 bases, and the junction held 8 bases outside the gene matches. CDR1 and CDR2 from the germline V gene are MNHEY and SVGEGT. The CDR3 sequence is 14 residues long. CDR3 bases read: TGTGCCAGCAGAGCCGGGGGGGCCACGGAGACC. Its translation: CASRAGGATET. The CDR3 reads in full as CASRAGGATETQYF.

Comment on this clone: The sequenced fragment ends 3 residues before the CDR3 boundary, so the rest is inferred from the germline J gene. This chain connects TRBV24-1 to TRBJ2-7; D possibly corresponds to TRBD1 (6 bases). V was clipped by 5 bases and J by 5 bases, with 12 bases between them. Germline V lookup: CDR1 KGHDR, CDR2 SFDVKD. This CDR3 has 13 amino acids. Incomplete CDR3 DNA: TGTGCCACCAGTGGGGATAGGGACAACGAG. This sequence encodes CATSGDRDNE. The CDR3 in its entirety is CATSGDRDNEQYF.

The CDR3 DNA, read in part, is TGTGCCAGCAGCCAAGAGGGGGGGAACACTGAA. Amino acids: CASSQEGGNTE. The whole CDR3 is CASSQEGGNTEAFF. This rearrangement joins TRBV4-2 to TRBJ1-1, with D maybe TRBD1 (5 bases). Read coverage stops 3 residues before the CDR3 terminus; the germline J gene supplies the remainder. This CDR3 has 14 residues. Germline V CDR1 and CDR2: LGHNA, YNFKEQ. V was clipped by 0 bases and J by 1 base, with 6 bases between them.

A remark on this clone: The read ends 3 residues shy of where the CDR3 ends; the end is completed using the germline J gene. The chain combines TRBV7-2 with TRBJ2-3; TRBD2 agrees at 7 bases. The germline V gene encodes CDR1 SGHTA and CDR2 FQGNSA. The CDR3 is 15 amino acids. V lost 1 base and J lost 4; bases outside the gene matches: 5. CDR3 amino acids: CASSLVASGADTQYF. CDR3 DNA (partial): TGTGCCAGCAGCTTAGTGGCTAGCGGAGCAGATACG.

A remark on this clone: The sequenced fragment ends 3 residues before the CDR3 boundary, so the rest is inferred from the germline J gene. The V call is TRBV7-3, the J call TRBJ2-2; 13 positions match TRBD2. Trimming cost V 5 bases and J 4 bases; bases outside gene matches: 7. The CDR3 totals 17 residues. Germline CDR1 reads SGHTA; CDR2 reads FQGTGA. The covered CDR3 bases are TGTGCCAGCAGCCACACTAGCGGGAGGGCGGCCACCGGGGAG. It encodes CASSHTSGRAATGE. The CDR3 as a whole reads CASSHTSGRAATGELFF.

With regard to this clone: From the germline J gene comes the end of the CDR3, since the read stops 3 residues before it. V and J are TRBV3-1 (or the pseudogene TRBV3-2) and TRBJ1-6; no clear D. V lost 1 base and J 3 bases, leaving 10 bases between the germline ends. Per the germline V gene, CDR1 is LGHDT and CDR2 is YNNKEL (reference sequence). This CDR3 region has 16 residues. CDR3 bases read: TGTGCCAGCAGCCAAGTCCGGACTCTCTATAATTCACCC. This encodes CASSQVRTLYNSP. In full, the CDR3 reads CASSQVRTLYNSPLHF.

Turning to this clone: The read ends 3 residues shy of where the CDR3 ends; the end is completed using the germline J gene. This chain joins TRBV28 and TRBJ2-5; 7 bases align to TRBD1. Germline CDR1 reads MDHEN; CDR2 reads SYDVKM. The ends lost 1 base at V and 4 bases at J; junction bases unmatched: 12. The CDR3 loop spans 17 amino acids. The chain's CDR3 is CASSLFSGTERIETQYF. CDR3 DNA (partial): TGTGCCAGCAGTTTATTTTCCGGGACAGAGAGGATAGAGACC.

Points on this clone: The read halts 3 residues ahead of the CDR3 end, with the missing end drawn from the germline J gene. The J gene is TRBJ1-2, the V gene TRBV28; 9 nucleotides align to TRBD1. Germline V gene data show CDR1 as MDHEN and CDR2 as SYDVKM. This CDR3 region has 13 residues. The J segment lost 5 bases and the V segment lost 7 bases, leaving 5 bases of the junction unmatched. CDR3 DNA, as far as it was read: TGTGCCAGCAAGACAGGGGGAATGTATGGC. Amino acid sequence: CASKTGGMYG. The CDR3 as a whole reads CASKTGGMYGYTF.